This TCR beta chain was captured in a study of T cell responses to AZD1222 COVID-19 vaccine. CDR1 is SGHNT, CDR2 YYREEE, per germline (reference sequence). The ends lost 1 base at V and 4 bases at J; junction bases unmatched: 5. CDR3 length equals 17 residues. With respect to this clone: Its cognate antigen is unknown.

General observations from the study: Seropositive AZD1222 recipients at baseline numbered only five or six. Targets within unmutated variant regions were reportedly found for nearly half of spike-specific TCRs.

Assay: immunoSEQ multiplex PCR; the TCRdb copy retains only in-frame clones and omits some. This repertoire shows around 95,000 clones, over 75% found once; its top ten account for 4.2%. The J gene is TRBJ2-6, the V gene TRBV5-4; 10 nucleotides line up with TRBD1. Sequencing used peripheral blood, obtained on day 0 of MenACWY control vaccination. This clonotype was sampled from an adult in good health. The DNA of the CDR3 is TGTGCCAGCAGCTTGTGGACAGGGGGTCCCGGGGCCAACGTCCTGACTTTC. Translating gives CASSLWTGGPGANVLTF.